The 29 T cell receptor beta chains below all came from one sample that was sequenced in a study of cytomegalovirus exposure and HLA in healthy donors. The PCR ran on 60 Vbeta and 13 Jbeta primers. Using immunoSEQ multiplex PCR, the repertoire was profiled, and TCRdb retains in-frame clones only, with some absent. The sample contains around 52,000 clones, about four fifths of which appear only once. The sequenced material came from PBMCs. The receptors come from a man between 40 and 49 years old in good health and CMV-seronegative.

This chain connects TRBV5-4 to TRBJ2-5; 15 bases fit TRBD2. CDR1 is SGHNT, CDR2 YYREEE, per germline (reference sequence). Unmatched junction bases numbered 9, after V lost 4 bases and J lost 5 bases. The CDR3 totals 17 residues. The CDR3 DNA sequence: TGTGCCAGCAGCCCGGGGGGACTAGCGGGGGGTGCGGAGACCCAGTACTTC. Translated, it gives CASSPGGLAGGAETQYF.

The chain has TRBV15 and TRBJ2-5, with D possibly being TRBD1 (6 bases). CDR3 length: 16 amino acids. Germline lookup yields CDR1 LNHNV and CDR2 YYDKDF (reference sequence). The V end was cut by 0 bases, the J end by 5 bases, with 16 bases between. The CDR3 sequence is CATSRDYRGSGETQYF. In DNA, the CDR3 is TGTGCCACCAGCAGAGATTATAGGGGGTCCGGGGAGACCCAGTACTTC.

The chain links TRBV5-6 to TRBJ1-1; 12 bases map to TRBD1. The germline V gene has CDR1 SGHDT and CDR2 YYEEEE. The CDR3 loop spans 19 amino acids. The junction had 18 bases not matched to a gene; V was cut back by 4 bases and J by 5 bases. The CDR3 nucleotides read TGTGCCAGCAGCACACCGGGACAGGGGGCTATCGGTGGTGTTACTGAAGCTTTCTTT. This sequence encodes CASSTPGQGAIGGVTEAFF.

The chain combines TRBV7-9 with TRBJ1-1; D is unresolved. The CDR3 is made up of 13 amino acids. V was pared by 5 bases and J by 2 bases, with 9 bases between. Germline values: CDR1 SEHNR, CDR2 FQNEAQ (reference sequence). The CDR3 nucleotides read TGTGCCAGCAGCCCCAGTACAAACACTGAAGCTTTCTTT. Its protein is CASSPSTNTEAFF. Full variable domain (outside the CDR3, taken from reference TRBV7-9 and TRBJ1-1): DTGVSQNPRHKITKRGQNVTFRCDPISEHNRLYWYRQTLGQGPEFLTYFQNEAQLEKSRLLSDRFSAERPKGSFSTLEIQRTEQGDSAMYLCASSPSTNTEAFFGQGTRLTVV.

The genes are TRBV7-9 and TRBJ1-6; no firm D call. V was shortened by 4 bases and J by 7 bases, with 11 bases between the two germline ends. Germline CDR1 reads SEHNR; CDR2 reads FQNEAQ (reference sequence). The length of the CDR3 is 14 residues. The CDR3 loop reads CASSSRAENSPLHF. In DNA, the CDR3 is TGTGCCAGCAGCTCGCGGGCCGAGAATTCACCCCTCCACTTT. Looking up the rest from reference TRBV7-9 and TRBJ1-6 gives the full variable domain: DTGVSQNPRHKITKRGQNVTFRCDPISEHNRLYWYRQTLGQGPEFLTYFQNEAQLEKSRLLSDRFSAERPKGSFSTLEIQRTEQGDSAMYLCASSSRAENSPLHFGNGTRLTVT.

The chain is built from TRBV21-1 and TRBJ1-5; the D call TRBD1 from the table was never checked on the DNA. TRBV21-1 is described as a pseudogene. The CDR3 length is 23 residues. The CDR3 is CASSKVKGAGAGVVFGGNQPQHF. The DNA for the CDR3 is TGTGCCAGCAGCAAAGTGAAGGGGGCAGGGGCAGGGGTAGTCTTCGGGGGAAATCAGCCCCAGCATTTT.

This clone has only one observation. The V gene is TRBV4-1, the J gene TRBJ1-1; 8 bases line up with TRBD1. Losses at the gene ends were 1 base for V and 2 bases for J; bases not matched to a gene: 6. The germline CDR1 and CDR2 sequences are MGHRA and YSYEKL. The CDR3 runs to 16 residues. The CDR3 nucleotides are TGCGCCAGCAGCCAAGCCTGGACAGGGAGAAACACTGAAGCTTTCTTT. This codes for CASSQAWTGRNTEAFF.

The J gene is TRBJ1-2, the V gene TRBV30, with 8 bases fitting TRBD1. V lost 1 base to trimming and J lost 4 bases; unmatched junction nucleotides: 2. The germline CDR1 and CDR2 sequences are GTSNPN and SVGIG (reference sequence). The CDR3 is 13 residues long. CDR3: CAWSEGQAYGYTF. In nucleotides, the CDR3 is TGTGCCTGGAGTGAGGGACAGGCCTATGGCTACACCTTC.

This chain joins TRBV7-2 and TRBJ1-2; 7 bases match TRBD1. This CDR3 spans 15 amino acids. V lost 4 bases, J lost 8 bases, and 13 bases stayed unmatched. Germline V CDR1 and CDR2: SGHTA, FQGNSA. This chain's CDR3 is CASSSPRTGGIGYTF. The CDR3 region has the DNA TGTGCCAGCAGCTCCCCCCGGACAGGAGGGATAGGCTACACCTTC.

This clone was recorded only once. J is TRBJ1-2 and V is TRBV13; 9 bases line up with TRBD1. Germline V gene lookup returns CDR1 PRHDT and CDR2 FYEKMQ (reference sequence). The V and J ends lost 5 bases and 8 bases, in that order; junction bases with no gene match: 15. The CDR3 loop spans 16 amino acids. The CDR3 region has the DNA TGTGCCAGCAGCGCCGCCGGGGACAGGGCTTTCTGGGGCTACACCTTC. This encodes CASSAAGDRAFWGYTF.

V gene TRBV5-1 combines with J gene TRBJ1-1; possible D gene TRBD1, 5 bases. The CDR3 loop spans 15 amino acids. Germline CDR1 and CDR2: SGHRS and YFSETQ. Trimming removed 0 bases from V and 5 bases from J, with 14 bases in between. The CDR3 sequence: CASSLVVGGGTEAFF. In DNA form, the CDR3 reads TGCGCCAGCAGCTTGGTTGTCGGGGGGGGTACTGAAGCTTTCTTT. Full variable domain (outside the CDR3, taken from reference TRBV5-1 and TRBJ1-1): KAGVTQTPRYLIKTRGQQVTLSCSPISGHRSVSWYQQTPGQGLQFLFEYFSETQRNKGNFPGRFSGRQFSNSRSEMNVSTLELGDSALYLCASSLVVGGGTEAFFGQGTRLTVV.

This chain links TRBV5-1 with TRBJ2-3; 10 nucleotides line up with TRBD2. V lost 10 bases, J lost 4 bases, and 9 bases stayed unmatched. CDR1 is SGHRS and CDR2 is YFSETQ in the germline V gene. The length of the CDR3 is 14 residues. For the CDR3, the DNA is TGCGCCCCGACCCTAGCGGGGGAATCAGATACGCAGTATTTT. Its protein product is CAPTLAGESDTQYF.

V is TRBV5-6 and J is TRBJ1-2; D not certain. This CDR3 has 14 residues. The germline V gene encodes CDR1 SGHDT and CDR2 YYEEEE. The V gene lost 4 bases and the J gene lost 2 bases, with 12 bases spanning the gap. Here the CDR3 DNA reads TGTGCCAGCAGCCAGGATGTCGGCAACTATGGCTACACCTTC. This gives the protein CASSQDVGNYGYTF. The full variable domain, in which reference TRBV5-6 and TRBJ1-2 provide the parts outside the CDR3, is DAGVTQSPTHLIKTRGQQVTLRCSPKSGHDTVSWYQQALGQGPQFIFQYYEEEERQRGNFPDRFSGHQFPNYSSELNVNALLLGDSALYLCASSQDVGNYGYTFGSGTRLTVV.

This clone was observed a handful of times. The chain links TRBV7-8 to TRBJ1-1; no reliable D call. Trimming left V 0 bases short and J 4 bases short, with 18 bases between. This CDR3 comprises 17 residues. Looked up from germline, CDR1 is SGHVS and CDR2 is FQNEAQ. DNA for the CDR3: TGTGCCAGCAGCTTAGCGCCCTTCGAGGGTTTCGGCACTGAAGCTTTCTTT. This codes for CASSLAPFEGFGTEAFF.

The rearrangement uses TRBV19 and TRBJ2-6, with a tentative D call TRBD1 (5 bases). The V end was cut by 1 base, the J end by 0 bases, with 16 bases between. This CDR3 is built from 19 residues. Germline values: CDR1 LNHDA, CDR2 SQIVND (reference sequence). The chain's CDR3 is CASSIGTPQVSSGANVLTF. DNA of the CDR3: TGTGCCAGTAGTATAGGAACCCCACAGGTTAGCTCTGGGGCCAACGTCCTGACTTTC.

The V call is TRBV18, the J call TRBJ2-7; 8 bases fit TRBD1. The J segment lost 4 bases and the V segment lost 3 bases, leaving 2 bases of the junction unmatched. The CDR3 covers 13 residues. Germline-derived CDR1 and CDR2 are KGHSH and LQKENI. The CDR3 nucleotides read TGTGCCAGCTCACCGACAGGGGCTTACGAGCAGTACTTC. Encoded protein: CASSPTGAYEQYF.

The count of this clone is one. The chain is built from TRBV11-3 and TRBJ2-5, with 9 bases lining up with TRBD2. The trim removed 2 bases at V and 4 bases at J, leaving 8 bases unmatched. The CDR3 runs to 16 residues. Germline CDR1 reads SGHNT; CDR2 reads YENEEA. CDR3 loop: CASSLPLAGIGETQYF. Written as DNA, the CDR3 is TGTGCCAGCAGCTTACCCCTAGCGGGGATAGGAGAGACCCAGTACTTC.

This clone was detected only a few times. The rearrangement links TRBV6-6 to TRBJ1-4, with D perhaps matching TRBD1 (5 bases). Trimming cost V 6 bases and J 7 bases, with 12 bases left between them. The CDR3 sequence is 13 residues long. Per the germline V gene, CDR1 is MNHNY and CDR2 is SVGAGI (reference sequence). CDR3 coding DNA: TGTGCCAGCAGGTCCCTGGGGGGTGAAAAACTGTTTTTT. Residues: CASRSLGGEKLFF.

This chain joins TRBV7-9 and TRBJ2-7, with D tentatively TRBD2 (5 bases). The ends were cut back, 7 bases at V and 4 bases at J, with 20 bases in the middle. Per the germline V gene, CDR1 is SEHNR and CDR2 is FQNEAQ (reference sequence). The CDR3 covers 15 residues. CDR3 loop: CASTLEEGQEYEQYF. CDR3 coding DNA: TGTGCCAGCACCCTGGAGGAAGGCCAAGAATACGAGCAGTACTTC.

This clone occurred once. The V and J genes are TRBV28 and TRBJ1-1, with 7 bases aligning to TRBD1. The CDR3 contains 14 residues. V gave up 6 bases and J gave up 3 bases; unmatched junction bases: 7. Germline CDR1 and CDR2: MDHEN and SYDVKM. This chain's CDR3 is CASSAGGLYTEAFF. CDR3 nucleotides: TGTGCCAGCAGCGCAGGGGGGTTGTACACTGAAGCTTTCTTT.

The chain uses TRBV11-3 and TRBJ1-1, with TRBD1 matching over 7 bases. The CDR3 sequence is 14 residues long. The junction had 7 bases not matched to a gene; V was cut back by 5 bases and J by 4 bases. Germline V gives CDR1 SGHNT, CDR2 YENEEA. In DNA form, the CDR3 reads TGTGCCAGCAGCCCTAGATCAGGGGGCACTGAAGCTTTCTTT. Protein product: CASSPRSGGTEAFF. Drawing the rest from reference TRBV11-3 and TRBJ1-1, the complete variable domain is EAGVVQSPRYKIIEKKQPVAFWCNPISGHNTLYWYLQNLGQGPELLIRYENEEAVDDSQLPKDRFSAERLKGVDSTLKIQPAELGDSAVYLCASSPRSGGTEAFFGQGTRLTVV.

This clone was counted a few times. This chain joins TRBV6-5 and TRBJ1-4; weak D call: TRBD1 (5 bases). V was clipped by 0 bases and J by 7 bases, with 12 bases between them. The CDR3 runs 15 residues. Germline CDR1 reads MNHEY; CDR2 reads SVGAGI. This CDR3 is CASSYSNGGSEKLFF. CDR3 DNA sequence: TGTGCCAGCAGTTACTCGAATGGGGGGAGTGAAAAACTGTTTTTT.

This clone was observed a single time. The rearrangement joins TRBV4-3 to TRBJ2-7, with a weak D call TRBD2 (6 bases). This CDR3 region has 16 residues. Trimming stripped 1 base from V and 0 bases from J, with 13 bases between. Germline V gene data show CDR1 as LGHNA and CDR2 as YSLEER. The CDR3 DNA is TGCGCCAGCAGCCAAGGTGCAGGGAGGATCTCCTACGAGCAGTACTTC. Protein product: CASSQGAGRISYEQYF.

The chain couples TRBV6-1 to TRBJ1-5; the D gene is possibly TRBD1 (6 bases). There are 14 residues in the CDR3. Germline V gene lookup returns CDR1 MNHNS and CDR2 SASEGT. Trimming shortened V by 6 bases and J by 0 bases, and 9 bases separated the two germline ends. CDR3 sequence: CASRPQGSNQPQHF. The CDR3 DNA sequence: TGTGCCAGCAGACCACAGGGTAGCAATCAGCCCCAGCATTTT.

This clone occurred a few times. The J gene is TRBJ1-4, the V gene TRBV6-1, with a weak D call TRBD1 (6 bases). The V gene lost 7 bases and the J gene lost 8 bases, with 17 bases spanning the gap. Germline-derived CDR1 and CDR2 are MNHNS and SASEGT. CDR3 size: 14 residues. DNA for the CDR3: TGTGCCAGCATATCAGGGGCGGGCGAAGAAAAACTGTTTTTT. Translated: CASISGAGEEKLFF.

V gene TRBV6-5 combines with J gene TRBJ1-1; maybe TRBD1 (6 bases). Germline loops: CDR1 MNHEY, CDR2 SVGAGI. Trimming pared 5 bases from V and 1 base from J, leaving 14 bases between. This CDR3 region has 15 residues. CDR3 coding DNA: TGTGCCAGCAGTGCCCCCGGGGGGCAGAACACTGAAGCTTTCTTT. Translated: CASSAPGGQNTEAFF.

The chain has TRBV9 and TRBJ1-4; 8 nucleotides agree with TRBD1. The V and J ends lost 0 bases and 4 bases, in that order; junction bases with no gene match: 2. This CDR3 comprises 15 residues. The germline CDR1 and CDR2 sequences are SGDLS and YYNGEE. CDR3 loop: CASSVGDRINEKLFF. The CDR3 DNA reads as TGTGCCAGCAGCGTAGGGGACAGGATTAATGAAAAACTGTTTTTT.

The CDR3 sequence: CASSLRQGVNVDTEAFF. DNA of the CDR3: TGTGCCAGCAGTCTAAGACAGGGTGTTAACGTGGACACTGAAGCTTTCTTT. The chain has TRBV7-6 and TRBJ1-1; 7 bases match TRBD1. Germline V gene lookup returns CDR1 SGHVS and CDR2 FNYEAQ. The CDR3 has 17 amino acids. Germline trimming cut 6 bases from V and 3 bases from J; bases unmatched to any gene: 16.

V gene TRBV7-8 combines with J gene TRBJ1-2; 11 positions agree with TRBD1. The CDR3 length is 16 residues. Germline CDR1 reads SGHVS; CDR2 reads FQNEAQ. The V and J ends lost 5 bases and 7 bases, in that order; junction bases with no gene match: 12. Here the CDR3 reads CASSTRTGGVVGGYTF. DNA of the CDR3: TGTGCCAGCAGCACCCGGACAGGGGGCGTTGTGGGTGGCTACACCTTC.